The next 18 T cell receptor beta chains were all read from a single sample in a study of cytomegalovirus exposure and HLA in healthy donors. The PCR made use of 60 Vbeta and 13 Jbeta primers. TCRdb keeps only in-frame clones here, not all; method: immunoSEQ multiplex PCR. The profile shows roughly 150,000 clones, roughly 80% of them singletons. Input material: PBMCs. These receptors originate from a woman aged 40 to 50 in good health and CMV-seronegative.

V is TRBV6-5 and J is TRBJ2-5; D might be TRBD1 (5 bases). The CDR3 extends over 15 amino acids. V was clipped by 6 bases and J by 5 bases, with 19 bases between them. Per germline, CDR1 MNHEY and CDR2 SVGAGI. Here the CDR3 reads CASRKPGNPRETQYF. The CDR3 nucleotides read TGTGCCAGCAGGAAACCAGGGAACCCTCGGGAGACCCAGTACTTC.

The rearrangement links TRBV5-1 to TRBJ2-7; D unclear. V was cut by 1 base and J by 0 bases, with 14 bases left in between. The CDR3 extends over 16 amino acids. CDR1 is SGHRS and CDR2 is YFSETQ in the germline V gene. CDR3 nucleotides: TGCGCCAGCAGCTTGCTGAGAGGTCAGCCCTCCTACGAGCAGTACTTC. It yields the protein CASSLLRGQPSYEQYF.

This clone was seen once. The chain has TRBV5-4 and TRBJ2-2, with 8 nucleotides matching TRBD1. Per the germline V gene, CDR1 is SGHNT and CDR2 is YYREEE (reference sequence). Losses at the gene ends were 2 bases for V and 2 bases for J; bases not matched to a gene: 8. This CDR3 has 17 residues. Here the CDR3 reads CASSFLRTGTNTGELFF. In DNA form, the CDR3 reads TGTGCCAGCAGCTTCCTTAGGACAGGGACTAACACCGGGGAGCTGTTTTTT.

This sequence joins TRBV4-3 and TRBJ2-2; D perhaps matches TRBD2 (6 bases). Trimming removed 4 bases at V and 4 bases at J, with 19 bases between. Germline V gene data show CDR1 as LGHNA and CDR2 as YSLEER. This CDR3 contains 17 residues. CDR3 in amino acids: CASSPRAGPRGTGELFF. The CDR3, as DNA: TGCGCCAGCAGCCCGAGGGCGGGGCCCCGTGGCACCGGGGAGCTGTTTTTT.

The chain employs TRBV4-3 and TRBJ1-3, with no clear D. The CDR3 loop spans 17 amino acids. Trimming pared 1 base from V and 0 bases from J, leaving 13 bases between. Per the germline V gene, CDR1 is LGHNA and CDR2 is YSLEER. CDR3 nucleotide sequence: TGCGCCAGCAGCCAAGTCACGGGCGGGAACTCTGGAAACACCATATATTTT. Residues: CASSQVTGGNSGNTIYF.

The rearrangement joins TRBV2 to TRBJ2-1, with D unresolved. Trimming cost V 10 bases and J 0 bases, with 10 bases left between them. The length of the CDR3 is 13 residues. Germline CDR1 and CDR2: SNHLY and FYNNEI. The DNA for the CDR3 is TGTGCCACCCTGCGGAGCTCCTACAATGAGCAGTTCTTC. This sequence encodes CATLRSSYNEQFF.

The V gene is TRBV30, the J gene TRBJ2-3, with D perhaps matching TRBD2 (5 bases). V was clipped by 3 bases and J by 5 bases, with 18 bases between them. The CDR3 is made up of 15 amino acids. Germline V lookup: CDR1 GTSNPN, CDR2 SVGIG (reference sequence). CDR3 nucleotides: TGTGCCTGGAGCGCAAGGGCGGGTGTAGGAGATACGCAGTATTTT. Translating it yields CAWSARAGVGDTQYF.

In DNA, the CDR3 is TGTGCCAGCACCCTGGCAGGGGGCGATGAGCAGTTCTTC. Translating it yields CASTLAGGDEQFF. This chain links TRBV28 with TRBJ2-1; the match to TRBD1 covers 8 bases. The J segment lost 8 bases and the V segment lost 7 bases, leaving 7 bases of the junction unmatched. Germline-derived CDR1 and CDR2 are MDHEN and SYDVKM. This CDR3 region has 13 residues.

The J gene is TRBJ2-6, the V gene TRBV7-3; possibly TRBD2 for D (6 bases). CDR1 is SGHTA and CDR2 is FQGTGA in the germline V gene. The CDR3 is 16 residues long. The V and J ends lost 5 bases and 2 bases respectively, with 13 bases between them. As DNA, the CDR3 is TGTGCCAGCAGCATCGGGAGTTTGGCTGGGGCCAACGTCCTGACTTTC. Its protein product is CASSIGSLAGANVLTF.

This clone was counted between two and nine times. The chain recombines TRBV4-3 with TRBJ2-2; D may be TRBD1 (6 bases). Trimming pared 3 bases from V and 5 bases from J, leaving 13 bases between. Germline CDR1 is LGHNA and CDR2 is YSLEER. This CDR3 spans 15 amino acids. CDR3 region: CASSQDPRGTGELFF. In nucleotides, the CDR3 is TGCGCCAGCAGCCAGGACCCCAGGGGTACCGGGGAGCTGTTTTTT.

This clone was seen a handful of times. The chain combines TRBV7-2 with TRBJ2-7, with D possibly being TRBD1 (5 bases). This CDR3 contains 15 residues. V was pared by 0 bases and J by 2 bases, with 11 bases between. CDR1 and CDR2 (germline): SGHTA, FQGNSA. CDR3 sequence reads: CASSLATGPPYEQYF. CDR3 coding DNA: TGTGCCAGCAGCTTAGCCACAGGCCCTCCCTACGAGCAGTACTTC.

The chain has TRBV27 and TRBJ2-3; 8 positions match TRBD2. Germline V gives CDR1 MNHEY, CDR2 SMNVEV (reference sequence). The junction had 9 bases not matched to a gene; V was cut back by 6 bases and J by 4 bases. This CDR3 contains 15 residues. The DNA of the CDR3 is TGTGCCAGCAGCCTCGGGGGACTAGTGGCAGATACGCAGTATTTT. Translated: CASSLGGLVADTQYF.

CDR3 amino acids: CASSLEGGSSPLHF. DNA of the CDR3: TGCGCCAGCAGCCTAGAAGGCGGGAGTTCACCCCTCCACTTT. The chain links TRBV4-3 to TRBJ1-6; D is uncertain. V lost 4 bases, J lost 9 bases, and 13 bases lay in between. CDR1 is LGHNA, CDR2 YSLEER, per germline. The CDR3 consists of 14 residues.

The V gene is TRBV11-3, the J gene TRBJ2-7; D possibly corresponds to TRBD2 (5 bases). CDR1 is SGHNT, CDR2 YENEEA, per germline. The germline V and J ends were trimmed by 1 base and 6 bases, with 10 bases remaining between them. The length of the CDR3 is 13 residues. The CDR3 loop is CASSLGEGTEQYF. Here the CDR3 DNA reads TGTGCCAGCAGCTTAGGAGAGGGTACCGAGCAGTACTTC.

This CDR3 reads CASSPRLAGAPIDEQFF. The CDR3 bases are TGTGCCAGCAGCCCACGACTAGCGGGGGCGCCAATAGATGAGCAGTTCTTC. J is TRBJ2-1 and V is TRBV7-2, with 12 bases that match TRBD2. The CDR3 totals 17 residues. Germline V gene lookup returns CDR1 SGHTA and CDR2 FQGNSA. The V gene end was trimmed by 5 bases and the J gene end by 8 bases; junction bases not matched to a gene: 13. Based on the CDR3 plus reference TRBV7-2 and TRBJ2-1, the full variable domain is GAGVSQSPSNKVTEKGKDVELRCDPISGHTALYWYRQSLGQGLEFLIYFQGNSAPDKSGLPSDRFSAERTGGSVSTLTIQRTQQEDSAVYLCASSPRLAGAPIDEQFFGPGTRLTVL.

The DNA for the CDR3 is TGTGCCAGCACCTTTAACAGGGAGGGGAGAAACATTCAGTACTTC. Protein: CASTFNREGRNIQYF. The J gene is TRBJ2-4, the V gene TRBV11-3; tentatively, D is TRBD2 (7 bases). The germline gives CDR1 SGHNT, CDR2 YENEEA. The CDR3 covers 15 residues. With 7 bases removed from V and 6 bases from J, the gap between germline ends came to 19 bases.

The V and J genes are TRBV2 and TRBJ2-7; TRBD1 agrees at 8 bases. The V and J ends lost 7 bases and 2 bases, in that order; junction bases with no gene match: 4. CDR1 is SNHLY and CDR2 is FYNNEI in the germline V gene. The CDR3 is 13 amino acids. The CDR3 nucleotides are TGTGCCAGCACACGGGACAGGCCCTACGAGCAGTACTTC. Translating gives CASTRDRPYEQYF.

The chain couples TRBV10-3 to TRBJ1-2, with D possibly matching TRBD1 (6 bases). Deletions cut 6 bases from V and 8 bases from J, with 16 bases between. This CDR3 spans 13 amino acids. Germline V gives CDR1 ENHRY, CDR2 SYGVKD. The CDR3 is CAISPDRTVGYTF. CDR3 bases: TGTGCCATCAGCCCTGACAGGACTGTGGGCTACACCTTC.